The source of this T cell receptor beta chain is a study of OX40 agonist ivuxolimab in advanced cancers. V was clipped by 0 bases and J by 4 bases, with 12 bases between them. This CDR3 spans 15 amino acids. The V gene's germline CDR1 is LNHNV and CDR2 YYDKDF (reference sequence). Some clones are missing from TCRdb's copy, which holds only in-frame ones; the method was immunoSEQ multiplex PCR. The sample records around 72,000 clones, approximately 91% being singletons. The J gene is TRBJ1-2, the V gene TRBV15; D not certain. The specimen comprised CD4+ or CD8+ T cells sorted from blood, sampled in a trial of the OX40 agonist ivuxolimab. This receptor was obtained from an adult with an advanced solid tumor such as melanoma, head and neck, liver or kidney cancer. In nucleotides, the CDR3 is TGTGCCACCAGCAGAGAAGCCCGAACCCCCTATGGCTACACCTTC. This sequence encodes CATSREARTPYGYTF.